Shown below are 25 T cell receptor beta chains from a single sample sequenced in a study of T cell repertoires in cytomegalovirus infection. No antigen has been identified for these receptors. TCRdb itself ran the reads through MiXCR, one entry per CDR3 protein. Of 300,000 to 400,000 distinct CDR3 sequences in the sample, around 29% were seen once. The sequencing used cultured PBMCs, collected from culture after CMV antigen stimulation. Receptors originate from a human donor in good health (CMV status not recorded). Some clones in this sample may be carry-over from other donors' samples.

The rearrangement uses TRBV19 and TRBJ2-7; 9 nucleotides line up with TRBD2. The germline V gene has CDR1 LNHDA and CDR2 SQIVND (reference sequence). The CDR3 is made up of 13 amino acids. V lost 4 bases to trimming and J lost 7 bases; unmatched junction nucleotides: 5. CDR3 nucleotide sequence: TGTGCCAGTAGTAGTAGCGGGAGCACTGAGCAGTACTTC. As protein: CASSSSGSTEQYF.

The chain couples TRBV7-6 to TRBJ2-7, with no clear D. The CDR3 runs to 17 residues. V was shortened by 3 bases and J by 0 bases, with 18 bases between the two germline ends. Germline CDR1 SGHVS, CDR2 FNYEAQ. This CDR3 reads CASSLGLSGSASYEQYF. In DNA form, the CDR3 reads TGTGCCAGCAGCTTGGGCCTCAGTGGCTCCGCCTCCTACGAGCAGTACTTC.

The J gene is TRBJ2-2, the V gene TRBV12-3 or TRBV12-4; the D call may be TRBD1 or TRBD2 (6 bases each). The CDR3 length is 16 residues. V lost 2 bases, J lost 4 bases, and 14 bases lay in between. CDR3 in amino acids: CASSLSGAAGTGELFF. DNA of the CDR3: TGTGCCAGCAGTTTATCGGGGGCCGCTGGCACCGGGGAGCTGTTTTTT.

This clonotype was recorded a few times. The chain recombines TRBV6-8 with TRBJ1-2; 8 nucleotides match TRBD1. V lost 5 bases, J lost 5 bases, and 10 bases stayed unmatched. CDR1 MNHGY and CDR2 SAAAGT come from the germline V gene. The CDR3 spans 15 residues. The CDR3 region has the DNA TGTGCCAGCAGTCCCTCAGGGGGCGCAGGGTATGGCTACACCTTC. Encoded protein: CASSPSGGAGYGYTF.

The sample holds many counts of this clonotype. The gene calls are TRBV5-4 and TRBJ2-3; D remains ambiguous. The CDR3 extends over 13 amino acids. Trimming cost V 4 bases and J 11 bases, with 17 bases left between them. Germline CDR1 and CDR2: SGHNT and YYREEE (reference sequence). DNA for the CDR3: TGTGCCAGCAGCCCCGAATTTGTCGCTGAGCAGTATTTT. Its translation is CASSPEFVAEQYF.

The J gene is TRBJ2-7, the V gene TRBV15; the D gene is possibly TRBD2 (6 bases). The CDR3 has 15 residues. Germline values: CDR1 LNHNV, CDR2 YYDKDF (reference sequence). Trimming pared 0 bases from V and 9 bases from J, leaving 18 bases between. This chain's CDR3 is CATSRDPGTRTRQYF. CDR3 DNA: TGTGCCACCAGCAGAGACCCCGGGACTCGAACTAGGCAGTACTTC.

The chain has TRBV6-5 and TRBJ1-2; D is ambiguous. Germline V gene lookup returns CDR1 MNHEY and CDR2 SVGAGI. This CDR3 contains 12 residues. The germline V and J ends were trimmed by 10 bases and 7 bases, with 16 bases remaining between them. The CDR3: CATTSWAAGYTF. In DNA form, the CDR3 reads TGTGCCACCACCTCGTGGGCGGCTGGCTACACCTTC.

In nucleotides, the CDR3 is TGCAGTCCTCGAGCTAACTCCTACAATGAGCAGTTCTTC. Amino acids: CSPRANSYNEQFF. The V gene is TRBV20-1, the J gene TRBJ2-1; the D is unclear. V lost 8 bases and J 0 bases, leaving 11 bases between the germline ends. CDR3 length: 13 residues. Germline lookup yields CDR1 DFQATT and CDR2 SNEGSKA (reference sequence).

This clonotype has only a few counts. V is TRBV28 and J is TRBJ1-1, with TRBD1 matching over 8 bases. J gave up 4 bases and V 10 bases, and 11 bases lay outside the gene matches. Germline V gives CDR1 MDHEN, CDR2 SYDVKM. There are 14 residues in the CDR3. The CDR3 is CATRGDRTFTEAFF. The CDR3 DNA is TGTGCCACCCGGGGGGACAGGACTTTCACTGAAGCTTTCTTT.

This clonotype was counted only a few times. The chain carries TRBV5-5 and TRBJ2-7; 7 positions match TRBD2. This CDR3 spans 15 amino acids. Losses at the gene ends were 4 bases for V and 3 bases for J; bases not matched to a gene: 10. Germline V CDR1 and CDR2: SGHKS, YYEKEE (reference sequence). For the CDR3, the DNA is TGTGCCAGCAGCCAGGAACGGCTAGCGGACTACGAGCAGTACTTC. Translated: CASSQERLADYEQYF.

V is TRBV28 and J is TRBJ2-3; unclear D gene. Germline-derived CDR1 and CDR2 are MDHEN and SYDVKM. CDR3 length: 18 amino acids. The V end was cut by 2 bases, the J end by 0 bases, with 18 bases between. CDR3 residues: CASSLRVANPTSTDTQYF. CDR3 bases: TGTGCCAGCAGTTTACGGGTCGCAAACCCGACTAGCACAGATACGCAGTATTTT.

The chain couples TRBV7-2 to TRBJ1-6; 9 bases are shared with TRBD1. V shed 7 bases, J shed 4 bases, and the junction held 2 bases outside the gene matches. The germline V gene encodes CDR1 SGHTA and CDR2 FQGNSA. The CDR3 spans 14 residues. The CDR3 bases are TGTGCCAGCACGACAGGGGGATATAATTCACCCCTCCACTTT. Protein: CASTTGGYNSPLHF.

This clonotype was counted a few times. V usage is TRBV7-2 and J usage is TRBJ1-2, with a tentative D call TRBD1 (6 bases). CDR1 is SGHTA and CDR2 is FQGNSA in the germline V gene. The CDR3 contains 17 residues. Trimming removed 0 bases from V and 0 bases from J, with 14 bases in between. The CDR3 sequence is CASSLAPAQGTNYGYTF. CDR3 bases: TGTGCCAGCAGCTTAGCGCCCGCCCAGGGGACTAACTATGGCTACACCTTC.

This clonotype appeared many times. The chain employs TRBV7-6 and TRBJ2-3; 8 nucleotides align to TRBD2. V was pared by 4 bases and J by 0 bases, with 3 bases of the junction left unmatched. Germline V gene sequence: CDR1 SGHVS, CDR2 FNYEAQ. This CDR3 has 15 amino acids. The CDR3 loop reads CASSSAGASTDTQYF. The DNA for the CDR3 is TGTGCCAGCAGCTCAGCGGGAGCTAGCACAGATACGCAGTATTTT.

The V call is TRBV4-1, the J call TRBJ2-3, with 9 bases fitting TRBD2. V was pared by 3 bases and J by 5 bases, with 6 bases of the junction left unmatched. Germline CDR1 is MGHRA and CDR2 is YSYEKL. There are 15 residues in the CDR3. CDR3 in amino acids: CASSHRGRVEDTQYF. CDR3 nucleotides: TGCGCCAGCAGCCATCGCGGGAGGGTAGAAGATACGCAGTATTTT.

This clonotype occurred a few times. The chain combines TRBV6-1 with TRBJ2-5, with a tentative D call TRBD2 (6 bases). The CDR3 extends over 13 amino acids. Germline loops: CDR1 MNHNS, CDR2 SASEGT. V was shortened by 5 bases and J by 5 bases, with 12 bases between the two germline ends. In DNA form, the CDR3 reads TGTGCCAGCAGTCACACGGGAGTTGAGACCCAGTACTTC. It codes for CASSHTGVETQYF.

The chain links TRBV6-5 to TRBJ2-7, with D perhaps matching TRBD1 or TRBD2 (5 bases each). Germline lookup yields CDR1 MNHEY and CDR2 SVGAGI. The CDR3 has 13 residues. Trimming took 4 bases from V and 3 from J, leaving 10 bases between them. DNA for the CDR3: TGTGCCAGCAGTTGGGACGGAAACTACGAGCAGTACTTC. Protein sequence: CASSWDGNYEQYF.

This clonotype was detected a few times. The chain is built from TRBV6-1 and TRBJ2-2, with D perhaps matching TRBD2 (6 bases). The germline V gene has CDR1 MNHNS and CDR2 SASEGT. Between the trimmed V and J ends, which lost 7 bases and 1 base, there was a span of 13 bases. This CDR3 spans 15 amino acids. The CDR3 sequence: CASKRATVNTGELFF. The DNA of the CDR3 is TGTGCCAGCAAGCGGGCGACGGTGAACACCGGGGAGCTGTTTTTT.

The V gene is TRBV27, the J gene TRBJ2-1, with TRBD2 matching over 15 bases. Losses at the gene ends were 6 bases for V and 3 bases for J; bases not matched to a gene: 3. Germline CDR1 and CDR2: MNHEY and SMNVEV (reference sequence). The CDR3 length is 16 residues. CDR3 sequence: CASRGGLAGGYNEQFF. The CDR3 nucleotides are TGTGCCAGCAGGGGGGGACTAGCGGGGGGCTACAATGAGCAGTTCTTC.

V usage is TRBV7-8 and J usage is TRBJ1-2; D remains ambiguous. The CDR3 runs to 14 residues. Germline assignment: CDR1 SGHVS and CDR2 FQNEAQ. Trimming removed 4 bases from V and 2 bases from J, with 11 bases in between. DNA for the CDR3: TGTGCCAGCAGCTCCGTCCGGGCAAACTATGGCTACACCTTC. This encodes CASSSVRANYGYTF.

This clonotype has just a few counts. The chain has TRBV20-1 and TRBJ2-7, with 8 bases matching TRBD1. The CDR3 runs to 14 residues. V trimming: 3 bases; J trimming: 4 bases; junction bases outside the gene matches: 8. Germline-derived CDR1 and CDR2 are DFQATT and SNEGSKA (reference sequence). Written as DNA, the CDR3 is TGCAGTGCTAGGTCTCTGGACAGGGAATACGAGCAGTACTTC. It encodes CSARSLDREYEQYF.

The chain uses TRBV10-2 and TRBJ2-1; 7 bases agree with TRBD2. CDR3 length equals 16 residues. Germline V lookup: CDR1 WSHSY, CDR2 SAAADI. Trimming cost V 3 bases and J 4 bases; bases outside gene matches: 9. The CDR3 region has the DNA TGCGCCAGCAGTGACGAAACTAGCGTAGGATACAATGAGCAGTTCTTC. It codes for CASSDETSVGYNEQFF.

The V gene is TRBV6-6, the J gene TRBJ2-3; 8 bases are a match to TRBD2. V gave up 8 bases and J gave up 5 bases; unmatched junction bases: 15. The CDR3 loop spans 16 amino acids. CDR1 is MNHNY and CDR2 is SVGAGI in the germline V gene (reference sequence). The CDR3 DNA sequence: TGTGCCAGCCTCTTTGGAAGGAGCGGGGGAGGAGATACGCAGTATTTT. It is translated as CASLFGRSGGGDTQYF.

CDR3 DNA sequence: TGTGCCAGTAAACGTGGGACCGGCCCGGAAAAACTGTTTTTT. Its translation: CASKRGTGPEKLFF. The rearrangement joins TRBV19 to TRBJ1-4; TRBD1 is a possible D gene (5 bases). The V end was cut by 7 bases, the J end by 8 bases, with 17 bases between. This CDR3 has 14 amino acids. Germline-derived CDR1 and CDR2 are LNHDA and SQIVND (reference sequence).

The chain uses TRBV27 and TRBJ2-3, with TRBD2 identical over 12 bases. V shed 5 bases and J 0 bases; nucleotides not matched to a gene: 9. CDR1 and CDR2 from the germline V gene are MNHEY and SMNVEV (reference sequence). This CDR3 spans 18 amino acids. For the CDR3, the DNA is TGTGCCAGCAGTCCAACCCTTGGACTAGCGGGAAGCACAGATACGCAGTATTTT. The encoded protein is CASSPTLGLAGSTDTQYF.